This T cell receptor beta chain was identified during a study of blood T cells in healthy people across ages. Study-wide results and limits: Conclusively comparing naive with antigen-experienced cells was impossible with unsorted PBMCs. Roughly linear age-related decline in beta diversity appeared, significant by age approximately 43. The study lacked donor CMV status, which possibly confounded expanded clonotype changes.

V shed 0 bases, J shed 3 bases, and the junction held 13 bases outside the gene matches. This CDR3 is 19 amino acids long. The germline V gene has CDR1 LGHNA and CDR2 YNFKEQ. It was with a sample-barcoded 5' primer and a J-beta primer mix that a second PCR of about 6 to 12 cycles was run. Using its own MiXCR run on the 5' RACE reads, TCRdb lists one record per CDR3 protein. The repertoire holds around 800,000 distinct CDR3 sequences, with around 62% as singletons. Per sample, extraction of total RNA gave at least 6 micrograms in every case. Of note for this clonotype: Its antigen remains unidentified.

Sequences were obtained from blood. The V gene is TRBV4-2, the J gene TRBJ2-7, with 11 nucleotides matching TRBD2. The sequence derives from a man under 40 in good health. The CDR3 loop is CASSQDEGAVAGGVYEQYF. The CDR3 nucleotides are TGTGCCAGCAGCCAAGACGAGGGCGCGGTAGCGGGGGGGGTCTACGAGCAGTACTTC.